These 18 T cell receptor beta chains share one sample of origin, sequenced in a study of cytomegalovirus exposure and HLA in healthy donors. Primers for the PCR totalled 60 Vbeta and 13 Jbeta. Using immunoSEQ multiplex PCR, the repertoire was profiled, and TCRdb retains in-frame clones only, with some absent. Among roughly 190,000 clones listed, 10% to 15% were seen once. Specimen: PBMCs. These receptors all come from a man in his fifties in good health and CMV-seropositive.

V and J are TRBV10-3 and TRBJ2-7; TRBD1 aligns across 11 bases. Germline V gives CDR1 ENHRY, CDR2 SYGVKD. The V and J ends lost 0 bases and 4 bases, in that order; junction bases with no gene match: 5. CDR3 size: 16 residues. CDR3 sequence (DNA): TGTGCCATCAGTGAGTCGGGGGGGACAGGGGGGTACGAGCAGTACGTC. Protein: CAISESGGTGGYEQYV.

This clone appeared a few times. This chain joins TRBV5-4 and TRBJ1-4; 7 bases align to TRBD1. Germline CDR1 SGHNT, CDR2 YYREEE (reference sequence). J was trimmed by 4 bases and V by 4 bases; bases with no gene match: 4. CDR3 length: 14 residues. CDR3 DNA sequence: TGTGCCAGCAGCGGGGGACAGCTTAATGAAAAACTGTTTTTT. Residues: CASSGGQLNEKLFF.

The chain is built from TRBV7-2 and TRBJ2-3; 7 bases agree with TRBD2. Germline lookup yields CDR1 SGHTA and CDR2 FQGNSA. The CDR3 consists of 16 residues. With 3 bases clipped from V and 5 bases from J, the junction kept 11 bases outside the gene matches. The CDR3 reads CASSLERGVLRDTQYF. CDR3 in DNA: TGTGCCAGCAGCTTGGAGCGGGGTGTGCTTCGAGATACGCAGTATTTT.

The chain employs TRBV11-3 and TRBJ2-2, with 15 bases aligning to TRBD2. This CDR3 is 16 amino acids long. V trimming: 3 bases; J trimming: 5 bases; junction bases outside the gene matches: 1. Germline values: CDR1 SGHNT, CDR2 YENEEA. CDR3 in DNA: TGTGCCAGCAGCTTCGGACTAGCGGGGGGGACCGGGGAGCTGTTTTTT. Translation: CASSFGLAGGTGELFF. The entire variable domain, with the rest obtained from reference TRBV11-3 and TRBJ2-2, is as follows: EAGVVQSPRYKIIEKKQPVAFWCNPISGHNTLYWYLQNLGQGPELLIRYENEEAVDDSQLPKDRFSAERLKGVDSTLKIQPAELGDSAVYLCASSFGLAGGTGELFFGEGSRLTVL.

This clone was picked up a small number of times. This chain uses TRBV7-2 with TRBJ2-7, with D maybe TRBD2 (5 bases). Germline V gene sequence: CDR1 SGHTA, CDR2 FQGNSA. Trimming pared 0 bases from V and 1 base from J, leaving 10 bases between. There are 15 residues in the CDR3. DNA of the CDR3: TGTGCCAGCAGCTTAGCGGCGGGCAGTTCCTACGAGCAGTACTTC. Amino acids: CASSLAAGSSYEQYF.

This chain joins TRBV9 and TRBJ2-2, with 7 bases matching TRBD1. The CDR3 contains 15 residues. V trimming: 4 bases; J trimming: 4 bases; junction bases outside the gene matches: 7. CDR1 and CDR2 from the germline V gene are SGDLS and YYNGEE. This CDR3 is CASSFLQGLTGELFF. In DNA form, the CDR3 reads TGTGCCAGCAGCTTTCTACAGGGGCTCACCGGGGAGCTGTTTTTT.

This clone was counted a few times. The V call is TRBV14, the J call TRBJ2-3; D might be TRBD1 (6 bases). Germline V gene lookup returns CDR1 SGHDN and CDR2 FVKESK. There are 15 residues in the CDR3. V was clipped by 3 bases and J by 2 bases, with 12 bases between them. In DNA form, the CDR3 reads TGTGCCAGCAGCCACTGGACAGAATACACAGATACGCAGTATTTT. Its protein product is CASSHWTEYTDTQYF.

V gene TRBV28 combines with J gene TRBJ1-3; tentative D call: TRBD1 (5 bases). Germline assignment: CDR1 MDHEN and CDR2 SYDVKM. CDR3 length: 16 amino acids. V was clipped by 5 bases and J by 3 bases, with 17 bases between them. The CDR3 region is CASSTWRQGGGNTIYF. The CDR3 DNA sequence: TGTGCCAGCAGTACCTGGAGGCAGGGAGGTGGAAACACCATATATTTT.

This chain uses TRBV18 with TRBJ2-1, with TRBD1 identical over 9 bases. This CDR3 comprises 15 residues. Germline V gene data show CDR1 as KGHSH and CDR2 as LQKENI. V was clipped by 3 bases and J by 4 bases; unmatched bases: 4. CDR3 in DNA: TGTGCCAGCTCACCCCCCGGGACAGGGTACAATGAGCAGTTCTTC. This translates into CASSPPGTGYNEQFF.

The chain has TRBV7-9 and TRBJ2-5; no firm D call. V was cut by 2 bases and J by 2 bases, with 9 bases left in between. Per germline, CDR1 SEHNR and CDR2 FQNEAQ (reference sequence). This CDR3 is built from 14 residues. The CDR3 sequence: CASSLLVQQETQYF. In DNA, the CDR3 is TGTGCCAGCAGCTTATTGGTACAGCAAGAGACCCAGTACTTC. Complete variable domain (other parts from reference TRBV7-9 and TRBJ2-5): DTGVSQNPRHKITKRGQNVTFRCDPISEHNRLYWYRQTLGQGPEFLTYFQNEAQLEKSRLLSDRFSAERPKGSFSTLEIQRTEQGDSAMYLCASSLLVQQETQYFGPGTRLLVL.

This clone was picked up a small number of times. The V call is TRBV4-3, the J call TRBJ2-4; weak D call: TRBD1 (5 bases). This CDR3 comprises 16 residues. Germline V lookup: CDR1 LGHNA, CDR2 YSLEER. V was clipped by 4 bases and J by 4 bases, with 17 bases between them. The CDR3 reads CASSPQTAGSKNIQYF. The CDR3 nucleotides read TGCGCCAGCAGCCCTCAAACTGCAGGGTCAAAAAACATTCAGTACTTC.

This clone was found a few times. This chain uses TRBV29-1 with TRBJ2-3; a possible D gene is TRBD2 (7 bases). From germline, CDR1 is SQVTM and CDR2 ANQGSEA. Trimming removed 7 bases from V and 0 bases from J, with 14 bases in between. The CDR3 covers 14 residues. Here the CDR3 DNA reads TGCAGCGCCCGGGGGGCGAGCAGCACAGATACGCAGTATTTT. It is translated as CSARGASSTDTQYF.

In this sample, this clone turned up a few times. This sequence joins TRBV5-8 and TRBJ2-3; 14 bases align to TRBD2. This CDR3 contains 16 residues. With 4 bases clipped from V and 4 bases from J, the junction kept 5 bases outside the gene matches. The germline V gene has CDR1 SGHTS and CDR2 YDEGEE. CDR3 amino acids: CASSQGLAGGADTQYF. The CDR3 region has the DNA TGTGCCAGCAGCCAAGGACTAGCGGGGGGAGCAGATACGCAGTATTTT. The complete variable domain, with remaining parts taken from reference TRBV5-8 and TRBJ2-3, reads EAGVTQSPTHLIKTRGQQATLRCSPISGHTSVYWYQQALGLGLQFLLWYDEGEERNRGNFPPRFSGRQFPNYSSELNVNALELEDSALYLCASSQGLAGGADTQYFGPGTRLTVL.

This sequence joins TRBV6-6 and TRBJ2-7; 12 bases map to TRBD1. CDR1 MNHNY and CDR2 SVGAGI come from the germline V gene (reference sequence). The CDR3 is 16 amino acids. J gave up 4 bases and V 5 bases, and 9 bases lay outside the gene matches. CDR3 region: CASSLPGTGGRYEQYF. The DNA for the CDR3 is TGTGCCAGCAGTCTTCCCGGGACAGGGGGCCGGTACGAGCAGTACTTC.

This clone has more than one count but fewer than ten. V is TRBV5-6 and J is TRBJ2-2, with 7 positions matching TRBD1. Germline V gene lookup returns CDR1 SGHDT and CDR2 YYEEEE. The CDR3 runs to 16 residues. The junction had 8 bases not matched to a gene; V was cut back by 0 bases and J by 6 bases. This CDR3 reads CASSLATQGIAGELFF. The CDR3 coding sequence is TGTGCCAGCAGCTTGGCGACACAGGGGATCGCCGGGGAGCTGTTTTTT.

The V and J genes are TRBV9 and TRBJ2-1, with 8 nucleotides matching TRBD2. CDR1 and CDR2 from the germline V gene are SGDLS and YYNGEE. The CDR3 runs to 15 residues. V lost 0 bases and J lost 5; bases outside the gene matches: 4. The CDR3 loop is CASSVGLAPDNEQFF. CDR3 in DNA: TGTGCCAGCAGCGTAGGACTAGCGCCGGACAATGAGCAGTTCTTC.

This clone was recorded a few times. CDR3 loop: CASSDRGNEQYV. In nucleotides, the CDR3 is TGTGCCAGCAGCGACAGGGGGAACGAGCAGTACGTC. This chain uses TRBV2 with TRBJ2-7; 9 bases agree with TRBD1. V trimming: 6 bases; J trimming: 5 bases; junction bases outside the gene matches: 2. CDR1 and CDR2 from the germline V gene are SNHLY and FYNNEI. The CDR3 is made up of 12 amino acids.

This clone was detected a few times. This sequence joins TRBV25-1 and TRBJ1-1; weak D call: TRBD1 (5 bases). Germline-derived CDR1 and CDR2 are MGHDK and SYGVNS. This CDR3 comprises 12 residues. The ends were cut back, 6 bases at V and 8 bases at J, with 13 bases in the middle. The CDR3 coding sequence is TGTGCCAGCAGCCTGAGGGGAGGGGAAGCTTTCTTT. Amino acids: CASSLRGGEAFF.